The clone carrying this TCR beta chain occurred a few times. At one boundary the junction diverges from the germline segment, which might be a read error. Per the original data handling: Nucleated cell number was recorded as an estimate derived from reference gene primer amplification. The table came from immunoSEQ multiplex PCR; TCRdb's copy has only in-frame clones and leaves some out. The V and J calls and clone size are taken from that table; D and trimming were inferred from the DNA. This repertoire shows approximately 360,000 clones, 90% found once; its top ten account for around 6.3%. The data derive from a study of blood T cell repertoires in COVID-19. Across the whole study: Whether acute or convalescent, the COVID-19 samples came from the United States, Italy and Spain. The analysed material was cDNA or gDNA that came from T cells, B-cell-depleted T cells, or PBMCs.

Germline loops: CDR1 LNHDA, CDR2 SQIVND (reference sequence). There are 15 residues in the CDR3. The genes are TRBV19 and TRBJ2-6, with a possible D match to TRBD1 (5 bases). Sequencing used peripheral blood. The sequence came from a man younger than 30 with active or convalescent COVID-19. Here the CDR3 reads CASQREVSGANVLTF. As DNA, the CDR3 is TGTGCCAGCCAAAGAGAGGTCTCTGGGGCCAACGTGCTGACTTTC. Looking up the rest from reference TRBV19 and TRBJ2-6 gives the full variable domain: DGGITQSPKYLFRKEGQNVTLSCEQNLNHDAMYWYRQDPGQGLRLIYYSQIVNDFQKGDIAEGYSVSREKKESFPLTVTSAQKNPTAFYLCASQREVSGANVLTFGAGSRLTVL.